The 7 T cell receptor beta chains listed next were all sequenced from one sample in a study of PD-1 blockade in mismatch repair-deficient tumors. The data were produced by immunoSEQ multiplex PCR, yet TCRdb's version contains in-frame clones alone and is incomplete. The repertoire holds about 17,000 clones, with roughly 84% as singletons. The specimen was PBMCs, collected roughly 23 weeks after starting pembrolizumab. The origin of the receptors is an adult with mismatch repair-deficient cancer.

This clone was seen more than once but under ten times. The gene calls are TRBV27 and TRBJ2-7, with 9 bases matching TRBD2. J gave up 3 bases and V 5 bases, and 8 bases lay outside the gene matches. The CDR3 sequence is 15 residues long. Germline CDR1 is MNHEY and CDR2 is SMNVEV (reference sequence). The CDR3 DNA reads as TGTGCCAGCAGTCGTCGACTAGCGGCAAACTACGAGCAGTACTTC. As protein: CASSRRLAANYEQYF.

This CDR3 is CASRGRTGAGNTIYF. CDR3 nucleotides: TGTGCCAGCAGGGGCAGGACAGGGGCCGGAAACACCATATATTTT. This chain connects TRBV28 to TRBJ1-3; 9 bases align to TRBD1. The CDR3 extends over 15 amino acids. Trimming at V came to 6 bases and at J to 4 bases, leaving 7 bases not matched to a gene. CDR1 is MDHEN, CDR2 SYDVKM, per germline.

This clone was observed a few times. The J gene is TRBJ2-7, the V gene TRBV5-4, with 10 bases identical to TRBD2. The CDR3 has 13 amino acids. V lost 6 bases and J lost 6; bases outside the gene matches: 6. Germline CDR1 and CDR2: SGHNT and YYREEE (reference sequence). The CDR3 sequence is CASTQREGSEQYF. CDR3 sequence (DNA): TGTGCCAGCACCCAGCGGGAGGGTTCCGAGCAGTACTTC.

This sequence joins TRBV19 and TRBJ1-2, with TRBD1 identical over 10 bases. The CDR3 is 16 amino acids. V gave up 7 bases and J gave up 2 bases; unmatched junction bases: 10. Germline V lookup: CDR1 LNHDA, CDR2 SQIVND (reference sequence). CDR3 in amino acids: CASNFPGQGVNYGYTF. CDR3 DNA sequence: TGTGCCAGTAATTTCCCTGGACAGGGGGTAAACTATGGCTACACCTTC. Full variable domain (remainder filled in from reference TRBV19 and TRBJ1-2): DGGITQSPKYLFRKEGQNVTLSCEQNLNHDAMYWYRQDPGQGLRLIYYSQIVNDFQKGDIAEGYSVSREKKESFPLTVTSAQKNPTAFYLCASNFPGQGVNYGYTFGSGTRLTVV.

The chain is built from TRBV18 and TRBJ2-2; possibly TRBD1 for D (6 bases). V was pared by 3 bases and J by 6 bases, with 14 bases between. The CDR3 runs to 15 residues. CDR1 and CDR2 from the germline V gene are KGHSH and LQKENI. The CDR3 DNA sequence: TGTGCCAGCTCACCCCTCGGGACATCTTCCGGGGAGCTGTTTTTT. As protein: CASSPLGTSSGELFF.

The J gene is TRBJ2-1, the V gene TRBV7-3; no clear D gene. CDR1 is SGHTA and CDR2 is FQGTGA in the germline V gene. V was pared by 5 bases and J by 8 bases, with 10 bases between. The CDR3 extends over 12 amino acids. The CDR3 protein is CASSAGPDEQFF. The CDR3 DNA is TGTGCCAGCAGCGCCGGTCCTGATGAGCAGTTCTTC. Complete variable domain (other parts from reference TRBV7-3 and TRBJ2-1): GAGVSQTPSNKVTEKGKYVELRCDPISGHTALYWYRQSLGQGPEFLIYFQGTGAADDSGLPNDRFFAVRPEGSVSTLKIQRTERGDSAVYLCASSAGPDEQFFGPGTRLTVL.

The CDR3 reads CASSVPGGEPQETQYF. CDR3 DNA: TGTGCCAGCAGCGTCCCAGGGGGCGAACCTCAAGAGACCCAGTACTTC. The rearrangement joins TRBV7-2 to TRBJ2-5; 8 nucleotides align to TRBD1. Germline V lookup: CDR1 SGHTA, CDR2 FQGNSA. This CDR3 is 16 amino acids long. Trimming at V came to 5 bases and at J to 2 bases, leaving 10 bases not matched to a gene.